This entry features one T cell receptor (beta chain) sequence. Its antigen is unknown. A much larger clone lies a single base off, so this may be a read error. The data derive from a study of Graves' ophthalmopathy and Graves' hyperthyroidism listed by TCRdb under 2018. Turning to the overall study: Peripheral blood was collected at initial diagnosis, before any treatment. Once sampling was done, hyperthyroidism patients were given methimazole at a starting dose of 30 mg daily, while ophthalmopathy patients were given high-dose intravenous methylprednisolone. T-cell repertoires of thyroid tissue and blood were compared in more than 5 hyperthyroidism patients. To tell Graves' ophthalmopathy apart from Graves' hyperthyroidism, and to predict which patients would progress to ophthalmopathy, the study relied on TCR beta repertoire signatures. In total, 135 blood samples were TCR-sequenced: approximately 40 ophthalmopathy, 75 hyperthyroidism and some 17 hyperthyroidism-to-ophthalmopathy patients. An independent validation cohort comprised some 19 hyperthyroidism patients and over 15 patients who later progressed from hyperthyroidism to ophthalmopathy. The 75 to 100 discovery patients were randomly divided into training and test sets at a 7:3 ratio. To explore V-J signatures distinguishing ophthalmopathy from hyperthyroidism, a discovery set of roughly 98 patients (43 ophthalmopathy, about 57 stable hyperthyroidism) was enrolled. On the study overall, not on this receptor specifically: Most of the expanded thyroid clonotypes with a frequency above 0.001 were also detected in blood, and it was suggested that the thyroid immune response may be reflected by blood repertoires. In cross-validation, the 13-signature model distinguished ophthalmopathy from stable hyperthyroidism with 85% to 90% sensitivity and almost 83% specificity, and in the test set the corresponding values were approximately 80% and 68%. In validation, the model predicted ophthalmopathy progression with 70.59% sensitivity and roughly 72% specificity; 12 predicted patients were CT-confirmed with GO in a median of about 6.2 months. No statistical method was used to predetermine the sample size, and group allocation was not hidden from the investigators.

Trimming costs V 0 bases and J 8 bases, and their ends lie 16 bases apart. The CDR3 runs 15 residues from the cysteine to the phenylalanine. The entry retains the CDR3 DNA only, 45 bases that are in frame from base 1. CDR1 and CDR2, per the germline V gene (reference sequence), are WNHNN and SYGVQD. Hyperthyroidism was considered stable if no progression to ophthalmopathy occurred within 18 months of follow-up. The hyperthyroidism patients were 18 to 65 years old and newly diagnosed, with a disease duration of less than 2 months. Patients with other autoimmune diseases, uncontrolled infections, pregnancy or lactation were excluded from the study. Clinical symptoms, serum thyroxine, TRAb, thyroid ultrasound and orbital computed tomography were used for diagnosis. Using Ficoll-Paque density gradient centrifugation, PBMCs were isolated from about 9.4 ml of fresh peripheral blood. Total RNA was extracted with Trizol reagent and quality-checked on an Agilent 2100 Bioanalyzer.

TCR beta CDR3 regions were amplified from RNA transcripts for repertoire sequencing. HTBI primers and the Qiagen OneStep RT-PCR kit were used in a first-round RT-PCR, which was followed by a second-round multiplex PCR, size selection and purification. The libraries underwent paired-end sequencing with 100 bp reads on an Illumina HiSeq2000. On the authors' methods: SOAPnuke was used for read processing, and reads with adapters, uncalled bases, a mean Phred below 15, or no exact constant-primer or identifier match were discarded. High-quality paired reads were merged with COPE v1.2.5. Each unique nucleotide sequence was treated as a clonotype, and MiTCR v1.1 was used to align the clonotypes to the IMGT TRB V, D and J references. The analysis was limited to V-J combinations with a frequency above 0.0001, which together covered over 98% of repertoires. A TCR clonal expansion and chaos score per V-J combination was defined as the ratio of F50 clonal expansion to chaos observed in the TCRdist matrix. Welch's t-statistics and random forest were used to narrow the features down to 10 to 15 V-J combinations, which were then fed into a naive Bayes classifier. The similarity between thyroid and blood repertoires was quantified using the Morisita-Horn index. Starting from the raw public reads, TCRdb applied fastp trimming at Q25, assembled clones with MiXCR and retained in-frame beta chains. A single entry per CDR3 protein holds the most common genes and DNA from its merged rows. TCRdb assigned the V and J calls; the authors' analysis was not used. The sample table contains 500,000 to 700,000 distinct CDR3 sequences; only one count was recorded for about 24% of them. The ten top clones hold about 6.6% of the sample.

The chain links TRBV10-1 with TRBJ1-1, with the D gene too uncertain to name. The origin of this receptor is a woman under 30 with stable Graves' hyperthyroidism. Some clones in this sample may be carry-over from other donors' samples. Donor details come from another sample of the same person, matched by shared clones. Sample: peripheral blood. The CDR3 protein sequence reads: CASSESSPGRGEAFF. In nucleotide form, the sequence is TGCGCCAGCAGTGAGTCAAGCCCAGGAAGAGGCGAAGCTTTCTTT.